This note documents a single TCR beta chain sequence. This record comes from a study of post-analysis software for immune sequencing data. Included in the TCR beta cDNA libraries were unique molecular identifiers. Between about 1 and 11 million T cells gave rise to 500,000 to 650,000 cDNA molecules. In TCRdb, the PCR reads were re-called with MiXCR into one record per CDR3 protein. This sample carries approximately 400,000 distinct CDR3 sequences, 30% to 45% of them seen once, and the ten largest clones take around an eighth. Material: blood. This clonotype originated in a girl aged 10-17 years with multiple sclerosis.

CDR3 residues: CSVEGSTGGTYNEQFF. In DNA form, the CDR3 reads TGCAGCGTTGAAGGGTCGACAGGGGGCACCTACAATGAGCAGTTCTTC. The J gene is TRBJ2-1, the V gene TRBV29-1; 10 bases line up with TRBD1. V gave up 1 base and J gave up 2 bases; unmatched junction bases: 5. Germline V gene sequence: CDR1 SQVTM, CDR2 ANQGSEA. This CDR3 spans 16 amino acids.